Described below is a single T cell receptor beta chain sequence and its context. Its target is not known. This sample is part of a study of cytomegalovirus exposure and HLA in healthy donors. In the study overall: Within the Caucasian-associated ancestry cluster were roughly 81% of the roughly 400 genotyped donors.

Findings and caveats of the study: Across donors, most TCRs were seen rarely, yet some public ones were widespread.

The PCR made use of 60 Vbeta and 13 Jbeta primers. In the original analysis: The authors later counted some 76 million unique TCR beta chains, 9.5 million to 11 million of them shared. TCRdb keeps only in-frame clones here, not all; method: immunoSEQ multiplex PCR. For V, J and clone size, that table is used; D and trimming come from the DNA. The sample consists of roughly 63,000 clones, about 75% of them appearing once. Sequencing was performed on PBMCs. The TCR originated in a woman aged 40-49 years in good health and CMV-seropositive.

The CDR3 DNA reads as TGTGCCAGCAGCGAAAGCGGACGGTCTGGGGAAAACACCATATATTTT. Encoded protein: CASSESGRSGENTIYF. This chain uses TRBV21-1 with TRBJ1-3. TRBV21-1 is described as a pseudogene. CDR3 length equals 16 residues.